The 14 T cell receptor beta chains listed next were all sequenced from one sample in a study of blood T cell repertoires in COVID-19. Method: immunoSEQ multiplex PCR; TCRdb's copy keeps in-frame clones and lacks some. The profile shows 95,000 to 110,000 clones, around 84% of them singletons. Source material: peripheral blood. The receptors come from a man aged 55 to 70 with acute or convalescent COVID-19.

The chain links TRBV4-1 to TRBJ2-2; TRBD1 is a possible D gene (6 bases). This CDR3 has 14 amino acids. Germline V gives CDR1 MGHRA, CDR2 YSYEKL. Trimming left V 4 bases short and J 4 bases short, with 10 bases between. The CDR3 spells CASSPQGSTGELFF. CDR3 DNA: TGCGCCAGCAGCCCACAGGGCTCCACCGGGGAGCTGTTTTTT.

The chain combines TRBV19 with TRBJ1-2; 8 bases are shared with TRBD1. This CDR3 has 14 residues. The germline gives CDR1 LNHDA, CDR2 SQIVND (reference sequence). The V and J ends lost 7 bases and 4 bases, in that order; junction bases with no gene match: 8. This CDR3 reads CASTDRAQGYGYTF. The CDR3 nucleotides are TGTGCCAGTACGGACAGGGCCCAGGGCTATGGCTACACCTTC. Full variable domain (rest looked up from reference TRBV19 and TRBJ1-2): DGGITQSPKYLFRKEGQNVTLSCEQNLNHDAMYWYRQDPGQGLRLIYYSQIVNDFQKGDIAEGYSVSREKKESFPLTVTSAQKNPTAFYLCASTDRAQGYGYTFGSGTRLTVV.

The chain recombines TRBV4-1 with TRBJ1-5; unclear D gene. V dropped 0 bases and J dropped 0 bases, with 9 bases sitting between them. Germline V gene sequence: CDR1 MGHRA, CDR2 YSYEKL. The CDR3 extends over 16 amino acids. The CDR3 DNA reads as TGCGCCAGCAGCCAAGAGGGAGGTTATAGCAATCAGCCCCAGCATTTT. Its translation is CASSQEGGYSNQPQHF.

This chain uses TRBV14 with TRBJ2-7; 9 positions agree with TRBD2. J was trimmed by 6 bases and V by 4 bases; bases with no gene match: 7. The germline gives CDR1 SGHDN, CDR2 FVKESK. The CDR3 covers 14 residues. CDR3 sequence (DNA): TGTGCCAGCAGCCGCGGGCTAGCGGGAATCGAGCAGTACTTC. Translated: CASSRGLAGIEQYF.

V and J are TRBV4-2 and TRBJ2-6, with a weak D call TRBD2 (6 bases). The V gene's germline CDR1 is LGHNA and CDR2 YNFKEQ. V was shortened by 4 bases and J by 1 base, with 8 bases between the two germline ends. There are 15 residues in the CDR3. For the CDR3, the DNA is TGTGCCAGCAGCCCCCGGGGGTCTGGGGCCAACGTCCTGACTTTC. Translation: CASSPRGSGANVLTF.

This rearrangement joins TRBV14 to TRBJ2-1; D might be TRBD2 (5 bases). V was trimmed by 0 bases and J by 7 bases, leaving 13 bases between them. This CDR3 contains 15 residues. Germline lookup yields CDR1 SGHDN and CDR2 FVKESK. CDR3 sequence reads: CASSQEWGDRNEQFF. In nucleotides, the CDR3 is TGTGCCAGCAGCCAAGAGTGGGGAGATCGAAATGAGCAGTTCTTC.

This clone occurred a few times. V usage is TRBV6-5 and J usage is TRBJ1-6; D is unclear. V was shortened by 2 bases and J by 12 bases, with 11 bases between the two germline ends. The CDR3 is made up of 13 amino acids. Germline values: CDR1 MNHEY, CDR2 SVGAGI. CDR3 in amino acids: CASSYGGDLPLHF. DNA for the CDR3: TGTGCCAGCAGTTACGGAGGCGATTTACCCCTCCACTTT.

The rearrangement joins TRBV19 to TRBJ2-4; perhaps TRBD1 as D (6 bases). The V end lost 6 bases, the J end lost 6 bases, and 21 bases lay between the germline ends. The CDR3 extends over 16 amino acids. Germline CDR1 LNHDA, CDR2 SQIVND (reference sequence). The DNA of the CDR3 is TGTGCCAGTAGACCCTCTATGGGTAGACAGGTAAACATTCAGTACTTC. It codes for CASRPSMGRQVNIQYF.

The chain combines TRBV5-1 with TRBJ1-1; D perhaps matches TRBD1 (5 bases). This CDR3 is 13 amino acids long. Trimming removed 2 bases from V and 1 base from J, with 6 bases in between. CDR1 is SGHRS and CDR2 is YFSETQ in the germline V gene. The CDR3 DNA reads TGCGCCAGCAGCTTAGGGGAGAACACTGAAGCTTTCTTT. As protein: CASSLGENTEAFF.

The CDR3 reads CASSQGPLEDSPLHF. The CDR3 DNA is TGTGCCAGCAGCCAAGGGCCTTTAGAGGATTCACCCCTCCACTTT. V gene TRBV4-2 combines with J gene TRBJ1-6; no reliable D call. Germline loops: CDR1 LGHNA, CDR2 YNFKEQ. Trimming stripped 1 base from V and 8 bases from J, with 12 bases between. The CDR3 length is 15 residues.

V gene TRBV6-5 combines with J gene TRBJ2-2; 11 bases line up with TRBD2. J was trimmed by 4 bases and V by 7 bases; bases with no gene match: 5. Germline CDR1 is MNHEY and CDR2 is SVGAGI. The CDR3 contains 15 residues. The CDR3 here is CASKVAGGATGELFF. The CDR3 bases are TGTGCCAGCAAAGTAGCGGGAGGGGCCACCGGGGAGCTGTTTTTT.

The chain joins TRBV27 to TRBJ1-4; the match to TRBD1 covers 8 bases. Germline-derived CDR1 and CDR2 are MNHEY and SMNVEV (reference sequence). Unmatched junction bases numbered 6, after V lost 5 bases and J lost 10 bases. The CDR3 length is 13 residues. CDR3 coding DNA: TGTGCCAGCAGTACAGGGACAGGTCGAAAACTGTTTTTT. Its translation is CASSTGTGRKLFF.

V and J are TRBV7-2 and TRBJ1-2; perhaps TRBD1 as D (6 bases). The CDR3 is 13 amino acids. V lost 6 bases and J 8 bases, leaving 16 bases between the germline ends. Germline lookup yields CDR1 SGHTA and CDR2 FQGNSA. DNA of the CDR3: TGTGCCAGCAGAATTCCGGGGACACCCGGCTACACCTTC. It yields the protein CASRIPGTPGYTF.

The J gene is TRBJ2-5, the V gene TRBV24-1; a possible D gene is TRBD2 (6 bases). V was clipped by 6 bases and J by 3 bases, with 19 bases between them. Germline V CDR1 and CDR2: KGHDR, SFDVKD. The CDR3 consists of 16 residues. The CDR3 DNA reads TGTGCCACCAGTTCTCCAGTCGGGGGAGGTGAAGAGACCCAGTACTTC. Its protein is CATSSPVGGGEETQYF.